A single sample is the source of the 25 T cell receptor beta chains below, sequenced in a study of T cell responses to AZD1222 COVID-19 vaccine. Clones were sequenced by immunoSEQ multiplex PCR, and TCRdb holds only the in-frame ones, with some missing. This repertoire shows around 80,000 clones, more than 70% found once; its top ten account for approximately 10%. The sequencing here drew on peripheral blood, taken on day 0 of AZD1222 vaccination. Receptors originate from an adult in good health.

The chain carries TRBV3-1 (or the pseudogene TRBV3-2) and TRBJ2-3, with TRBD2 matching 9 bases. The CDR3 has 16 amino acids. Per germline, CDR1 LGHDT and CDR2 YNNKEL (reference sequence). The ends lost 4 bases at V and 3 bases at J; junction bases unmatched: 8. The CDR3 DNA is TGTGCCAGCAGCCCCGGGGTGCGGGAGGGTACAGATACGCAGTATTTT. Translated, it gives CASSPGVREGTDTQYF.

V gene TRBV5-1 combines with J gene TRBJ1-2; perhaps TRBD1 as D (6 bases). Deletions cut 4 bases from V and 8 bases from J, with 15 bases between. The CDR3 runs 13 residues. The germline CDR1 and CDR2 sequences are SGHRS and YFSETQ. The CDR3 DNA follows: TGCGCCAGCAGCCCCACCCCAGGGGACGGCTACACCTTC. Its translation is CASSPTPGDGYTF.

The genes are TRBV18 and TRBJ2-2; TRBD1 or TRBD2 may be the D gene (5 bases each). V lost 2 bases to trimming and J lost 0 bases, with 10 bases between them. The CDR3 has 16 amino acids. The germline CDR1 and CDR2 sequences are KGHSH and LQKENI. The CDR3 is CASSPLTGPNTGELFF. DNA of the CDR3: TGTGCCAGCTCACCATTGACGGGACCGAACACCGGGGAGCTGTTTTTT.

The count of this clone is one. The V gene is TRBV6-5, the J gene TRBJ1-5; 7 bases match TRBD1. Trimming at V came to 10 bases and at J to 9 bases, leaving 9 bases not matched to a gene. The length of the CDR3 is 12 residues. Germline V lookup: CDR1 MNHEY, CDR2 SVGAGI. CDR3 nucleotide sequence: TGTGCCACCAACAGGGGTCAGGGGCCCCAGCATTTT. Encoded protein: CATNRGQGPQHF.

This chain connects TRBV5-4 to TRBJ2-7; 12 nucleotides line up with TRBD2. Trimming at V came to 0 bases and at J to 6 bases, leaving 4 bases not matched to a gene. This CDR3 has 15 amino acids. The germline V gene has CDR1 SGHNT and CDR2 YYREEE (reference sequence). Here the CDR3 DNA reads TGTGCCAGCAGCTTGGGACTAGCGGGAGAGACCGAGCAGTACGTC. Translated, it gives CASSLGLAGETEQYV.

This clone showed up just a few times. The genes are TRBV12-5 and TRBJ2-1, with TRBD1 matching 9 bases. Germline V gene lookup returns CDR1 LGHNT and CDR2 FRNRAP. The ends lost 6 bases at V and 5 bases at J; junction bases unmatched: 8. There are 15 residues in the CDR3. The CDR3 bases are TGTGCTAGTGGCAAAGACAGGGGGTGGGACAATGAGCAGTTCTTC. Translating gives CASGKDRGWDNEQFF. Variable domain in full (rest from reference TRBV12-5 and TRBJ2-1): DARVTQTPRHKVTEMGQEVTMRCQPILGHNTVFWYRQTMMQGLELLAYFRNRAPLDDSGMPKDRFSAEMPDATLATLKIQPSEPRDSAVYFCASGKDRGWDNEQFFGPGTRLTVL.

This clone is a singleton in its sample. The chain combines TRBV7-6 with TRBJ1-1; weak D call: TRBD1 (6 bases). V was pared by 1 base and J by 3 bases, with 12 bases between. CDR3 length: 15 amino acids. The germline V gene has CDR1 SGHVS and CDR2 FNYEAQ. CDR3 sequence: CASSLVHRADTEAFF. Written as DNA, the CDR3 is TGTGCCAGCAGCTTAGTTCACAGGGCGGACACTGAAGCTTTCTTT.

The chain recombines TRBV9 with TRBJ1-2; tentatively, D is TRBD1 (6 bases). This CDR3 has 17 residues. Trimming left V 4 bases short and J 6 bases short, with 25 bases between. Germline V CDR1 and CDR2: SGDLS, YYNGEE. The CDR3 DNA follows: TGTGCCAGCAGCCCGACCATTGTGCGGGGAGGGGGAAATGGCTACACCTTC. Protein product: CASSPTIVRGGGNGYTF.

The chain recombines TRBV19 with TRBJ2-5; D perhaps matches TRBD1 (5 bases). The CDR3 extends over 15 amino acids. Trimming took off 1 base at V and 5 bases at J, with 14 bases between the two ends. Germline loops: CDR1 LNHDA, CDR2 SQIVND (reference sequence). The CDR3 here is CASSIARAGEETQYF. CDR3 bases: TGTGCCAGTAGTATAGCCAGGGCAGGCGAGGAGACCCAGTACTTC.

This clone was seen once. V and J are TRBV29-1 and TRBJ1-4, with D tentatively TRBD1 (6 bases). Per germline, CDR1 SQVTM and CDR2 ANQGSEA. The length of the CDR3 is 12 residues. The V end lost 6 bases, the J end lost 8 bases, and 13 bases lay between the germline ends. Here the CDR3 DNA reads TGCAGCGTCGTTACAGGGAACGAAAAACTGTTTTTT. Its protein product is CSVVTGNEKLFF. Full variable domain (missing parts from reference TRBV29-1 and TRBJ1-4): SAVISQKPSRDICQRGTSLTIQCQVDSQVTMMFWYRQQPGQSLTLIATANQGSEATYESGFVIDKFPISRPNLTFSTLTVSNMSPEDSSIYLCSVVTGNEKLFFGSGTQLSVL.

This clone was detected only once. The chain links TRBV5-1 to TRBJ2-7; TRBD1 agrees at 8 bases. V shed 4 bases and J 6 bases; nucleotides not matched to a gene: 12. This CDR3 contains 15 residues. The V gene's germline CDR1 is SGHRS and CDR2 YFSETQ. CDR3 bases: TGCGCCAGCAGCCCAGAAGGGACAGGCCGGAGCGAGCAGTACTTC. Translated, it gives CASSPEGTGRSEQYF.

V and J are TRBV28 and TRBJ2-7, with a weak D call TRBD2 (5 bases). In germline, CDR1 is MDHEN, CDR2 SYDVKM. The V end was cut by 5 bases, the J end by 7 bases, with 9 bases between. The CDR3 contains 11 residues. The CDR3 DNA reads as TGTGCCAGCAGTCGTAGGGAGGAGCAGTACTTC. It specifies CASSRREEQYF.

DNA of the CDR3: TGTGCCAGCAGCCGACACAACACCGGGGAGCTGTTTTTT. The encoded protein is CASSRHNTGELFF. This chain connects TRBV14 to TRBJ2-2; D call uncertain. CDR1 and CDR2 from the germline V gene are SGHDN and FVKESK. This CDR3 region has 13 residues. Trimming stripped 4 bases from V and 2 bases from J, with 5 bases between.

The genes are TRBV27 and TRBJ1-2, with 7 bases that match TRBD1. This CDR3 spans 17 amino acids. V lost 6 bases and J lost 6; bases outside the gene matches: 19. The germline V gene encodes CDR1 MNHEY and CDR2 SMNVEV (reference sequence). CDR3 sequence (DNA): TGTGCCAGCAGCAAGACAGGGAGTGACCGAAACCTGGATGGCTACACCTTC. Translation gives CASSKTGSDRNLDGYTF.

This chain uses TRBV18 with TRBJ1-5; the match to TRBD1 covers 7 bases. This CDR3 contains 14 residues. The germline CDR1 and CDR2 sequences are KGHSH and LQKENI. J was trimmed by 7 bases and V by 5 bases; bases with no gene match: 8. CDR3 in amino acids: CASSATGAEQPQHF. CDR3 coding DNA: TGTGCCAGCTCAGCCACAGGGGCGGAGCAGCCCCAGCATTTT.

The rearrangement uses TRBV28 and TRBJ1-1, with no clear D. V lost 2 bases to trimming and J lost 3 bases, with 7 bases between them. The V gene's germline CDR1 is MDHEN and CDR2 SYDVKM. The CDR3 loop spans 13 amino acids. Written as DNA, the CDR3 is TGTGCCAGCAGTTTAGAGCAGTACACTGAAGCTTTCTTT. It specifies CASSLEQYTEAFF.

This rearrangement joins TRBV11-2 to TRBJ2-1, with D unclear. Trimming pared 5 bases from V and 12 bases from J, leaving 11 bases between. CDR1 and CDR2 from the germline V gene are SGHAT and FQNNGV. The CDR3 has 11 amino acids. CDR3 protein: CASSPDNWQFF. The CDR3 DNA is TGTGCCAGCAGCCCAGACAACTGGCAGTTCTTC.

The chain links TRBV5-4 to TRBJ2-3, with TRBD2 matching over 13 bases. This CDR3 contains 16 residues. CDR1 is SGHNT and CDR2 is YYREEE in the germline V gene (reference sequence). Trimming removed 4 bases from V and 2 bases from J; junction bases left unmatched: 4. Here the CDR3 DNA reads TGTGCCAGCAGCCTGACTAGCGGGGGGTCCACAGATACGCAGTATTTT. Protein product: CASSLTSGGSTDTQYF.

A note on this clone: This same CDR3 is encoded by further DNA sequences in the sample. This rearrangement joins TRBV19 to TRBJ1-6; TRBD1 matches 7 bases. The germline gives CDR1 LNHDA, CDR2 SQIVND (reference sequence). The CDR3 totals 15 residues. Germline trimming cut 6 bases from V and 0 bases from J; bases unmatched to any gene: 2. CDR3 loop: CASSNRGSYNSPLHF. In DNA, the CDR3 is TGTGCCAGTAGCAACAGGGGCTCCTATAATTCACCCCTCCACTTT.

This clone has just a few counts. This chain connects TRBV27 to TRBJ2-2; TRBD2 is a possible D gene (5 bases). CDR1 is MNHEY, CDR2 SMNVEV, per germline (reference sequence). V was trimmed by 3 bases and J by 3 bases, leaving 8 bases between them. The CDR3 length is 14 residues. The CDR3 reads CASSFKRDTGELFF. The CDR3 bases are TGTGCCAGCAGTTTTAAGAGGGACACCGGGGAGCTGTTTTTT.

This chain links TRBV27 with TRBJ1-1; perhaps TRBD1 as D (6 bases). Deletions cut 1 base from V and 7 bases from J, with 16 bases between. In germline, CDR1 is MNHEY, CDR2 SMNVEV (reference sequence). This CDR3 has 15 residues. CDR3 DNA: TGTGCCAGCAGTTTATATCATCCCGGGACAAGTGAAGCTTTCTTT. Protein sequence: CASSLYHPGTSEAFF.

This chain connects TRBV12-3 or TRBV12-4 to TRBJ2-1; D gene ambiguous. Trimming cost V 5 bases and J 14 bases, with 19 bases left between them. The CDR3 runs 13 residues. CDR3 nucleotide sequence: TGTGCCAGCAGTCCCCTTAGCCCCGAATTGGAGTTCTTC. It codes for CASSPLSPELEFF.

This chain links TRBV9 with TRBJ2-7; 15 bases align to TRBD2. Germline assignment: CDR1 SGDLS and CDR2 YYNGEE. V dropped 3 bases and J dropped 3; count of bases not matched to a gene: 4. The CDR3 totals 16 residues. Written as DNA, the CDR3 is TGTGCCAGCAGCGCCGGACTAGCGGGAGGGCTCTACGAGCAGTACTTC. Amino acids: CASSAGLAGGLYEQYF.

This chain links TRBV3-1 (or the pseudogene TRBV3-2) with TRBJ1-2, with 8 bases fitting TRBD1. The CDR3 contains 14 residues. J lost 6 bases, V lost 4 bases, and 7 bases had no gene match. CDR1 and CDR2 from the germline V gene are LGHDT and YNNKEL (reference sequence). CDR3 in DNA: TGTGCCAGCAGCCTACAGGGGGTTGGTGATGGCTACACCTTC. Its translation: CASSLQGVGDGYTF.

V gene TRBV11-3 combines with J gene TRBJ2-1; D might be TRBD1 (5 bases). V was cut by 0 bases and J by 6 bases, with 9 bases left in between. The germline CDR1 and CDR2 sequences are SGHNT and YENEEA. The CDR3 is made up of 14 amino acids. Here the CDR3 DNA reads TGTGCCAGCAGCTTAGATGGACAATCCAATGAGCAGTTCTTC. It encodes CASSLDGQSNEQFF.